The next 29 T cell receptor beta chains were all read from a single sample in a study of T-cell reconstitution after alpha-beta-depleted transplantation in children. Unique molecular identifiers were used in preparing the TCRbeta library. A single record per CDR3 protein comes from TCRdb applying MiXCR to the PCR reads. The profile shows approximately 590,000 distinct CDR3 sequences, roughly a tenth of them singletons. The material was PBMCs from the stem cell graft donor, obtained from the stem cell graft. Source of these receptors: a human donor who donated a stem cell graft to a child with acute myeloid leukemia.

The CDR3 nucleotides are TGTGCCTGGATGGACGGGGAAAAGTGGACCGGGGAGCTGTTTTTT. Protein sequence: CAWMDGEKWTGELFF. The chain couples TRBV30 to TRBJ2-2, with a weak D call TRBD2 (5 bases). Between the trimmed V and J ends, which lost 4 bases and 5 bases, there was a span of 17 bases. This CDR3 comprises 15 residues. Germline CDR1 and CDR2: GTSNPN and SVGIG (reference sequence).

This sequence joins TRBV9 and TRBJ2-7, with D possibly being TRBD2 (6 bases). The V gene's germline CDR1 is SGDLS and CDR2 YYNGEE. Trimming stripped 6 bases from V and 0 bases from J, with 16 bases between. This CDR3 has 15 amino acids. The CDR3: CASNPGTGSSYEQYF. The CDR3 DNA sequence: TGTGCCAGCAACCCAGGGACTGGGAGCTCCTACGAGCAGTACTTC.

This clonotype was picked up one time. The conserved closing phenylalanine or tryptophan is absent in this CDR3, likely reflecting a read error. This chain connects TRBV4-2 to TRBJ2-1; 14 positions match TRBD2. The V and J ends lost 4 bases and 8 bases, in that order; junction bases with no gene match: 7. This CDR3 spans 16 amino acids. The germline V gene encodes CDR1 LGHNA and CDR2 YNFKEQ. CDR3 coding DNA: TGTGCCAGCAGCCTAGAACGGACTAGCGGGAGGCATGAGCAGTTCTCC. Encoded protein: CASSLERTSGRHEQFS.

This clonotype was detected many times. The V call is TRBV7-2, the J call TRBJ2-1; D possibly matches TRBD1 or TRBD2 (5 bases each). This CDR3 is built from 14 residues. CDR1 SGHTA and CDR2 FQGNSA come from the germline V gene. Deletions cut 5 bases from V and 6 bases from J, with 14 bases between. DNA of the CDR3: TGTGCCAGCAGCCTCCGGGATGGGGGCAATGAGCAGTTCTTC. Protein: CASSLRDGGNEQFF.

This clonotype came up a few times. This chain links TRBV9 with TRBJ2-1; no clear D gene. The CDR3 loop spans 12 amino acids. The V end lost 0 bases, the J end lost 8 bases, and 6 bases lay between the germline ends. Germline values: CDR1 SGDLS, CDR2 YYNGEE. The CDR3 DNA reads as TGTGCCAGCAGCGTAGACGAGGATGAGCAGTTCTTC. Its protein is CASSVDEDEQFF.

In this sample, this clonotype turned up many times. The rearrangement links TRBV24-1 to TRBJ2-1; weak D call: TRBD2 (5 bases). Trimming left V 4 bases short and J 0 bases short, with 12 bases between. The CDR3 length is 16 residues. In germline, CDR1 is KGHDR, CDR2 SFDVKD. DNA for the CDR3: TGTGCCACCAGTGACCCTTCGGGGAACTCCTACAATGAGCAGTTCTTC. The encoded protein is CATSDPSGNSYNEQFF.

For the CDR3, the DNA is TGTGCCAGCAGCTTAGAGGGACTAGGAATGAACGAGCAGTACTTC. Protein product: CASSLEGLGMNEQYF. This chain joins TRBV7-9 and TRBJ2-7, with 8 positions matching TRBD2. The CDR3 extends over 15 amino acids. Germline CDR1 and CDR2: SEHNR and FQNEAQ (reference sequence). V was pared by 1 base and J by 5 bases, with 7 bases of the junction left unmatched.

This clonotype was counted at least ten times. The genes are TRBV29-1 and TRBJ1-4; D call uncertain. The CDR3 totals 13 residues. The V end was cut by 6 bases, the J end by 0 bases, with 8 bases between. Germline V gene data show CDR1 as SQVTM and CDR2 as ANQGSEA. This CDR3 is CSVYLATNEKLFF. Written as DNA, the CDR3 is TGCAGCGTCTACCTTGCAACTAATGAAAAACTGTTTTTT. The full variable domain, in which reference TRBV29-1 and TRBJ1-4 provide the parts outside the CDR3, is SAVISQKPSRDICQRGTSLTIQCQVDSQVTMMFWYRQQPGQSLTLIATANQGSEATYESGFVIDKFPISRPNLTFSTLTVSNMSPEDSSIYLCSVYLATNEKLFFGSGTQLSVL.

A remark on this clonotype: This could be a read error, since a much larger clone is one nucleotide away. The CDR3 does not end in the conserved phenylalanine or tryptophan, so this is likely a read error. The chain is built from TRBV6-2 or TRBV6-3 and TRBJ2-1; D may correspond to TRBD1 or TRBD2 (5 bases each). The length of the CDR3 is 15 residues. The V end lost 7 bases, the J end lost 4 bases, and 17 bases lay between the germline ends. Looked up from germline, CDR1 is MNHEY and CDR2 is SVGEGT. For the CDR3, the DNA is TGTGCCAGCATCTTTCGGGACGCCACATACAATGAGCAGTTCTTG. As protein: CASIFRDATYNEQFL.

The chain joins TRBV11-2 to TRBJ2-5; the D gene is possibly TRBD1 (6 bases). V dropped 0 bases and J dropped 8 bases, with 13 bases sitting between them. This CDR3 is 14 amino acids long. Germline V gene lookup returns CDR1 SGHAT and CDR2 FQNNGV. The CDR3 coding sequence is TGTGCCAGCAGCTTAGAATCCGCCAGGGGCACCCAGTACTTC. It specifies CASSLESARGTQYF.

This clonotype has more than one count but fewer than ten. The chain employs TRBV9 and TRBJ2-1; 8 bases match TRBD2. This CDR3 has 15 residues. The ends lost 7 bases at V and 5 bases at J; junction bases unmatched: 11. The V gene's germline CDR1 is SGDLS and CDR2 YYNGEE. The CDR3 DNA sequence: TGTGCCAGCGCTAAGATAGCGGGAAACAACAATGAGCAGTTCTTC. It translates to CASAKIAGNNNEQFF.

The chain uses TRBV12-3 or TRBV12-4 and TRBJ1-5, with a tentative D call TRBD1 (5 bases). The V end was cut by 1 base, the J end by 3 bases, with 13 bases between. The CDR3 extends over 16 amino acids. CDR3 DNA: TGTGCCAGCAGTTTAGTCCGGGGACTTGCCAATCAGCCCCAGCATTTT. Translating gives CASSLVRGLANQPQHF.

The chain has TRBV7-3 and TRBJ2-7, with 8 bases fitting TRBD1. Losses at the gene ends were 5 bases for V and 5 bases for J; bases not matched to a gene: 5. Germline values: CDR1 SGHTA, CDR2 FQGTGA. The CDR3 is 13 amino acids. In DNA, the CDR3 is TGTGCCAGCAGCCAGGACAGGGACAACGAGCAGTACTTC. Its protein product is CASSQDRDNEQYF.

This clonotype has just a few counts. This sequence joins TRBV20-1 and TRBJ2-1; 12 nucleotides agree with TRBD2. This CDR3 contains 14 residues. Unmatched junction bases numbered 4, after V lost 3 bases and J lost 7 bases. In germline, CDR1 is DFQATT, CDR2 SNEGSKA (reference sequence). The CDR3 region is CSASTSGRRNEQFF. DNA of the CDR3: TGCAGTGCTAGTACTAGCGGGAGGAGGAATGAGCAGTTCTTC.

This clonotype has a handful of counts. J is TRBJ1-1 and V is TRBV5-1; D ambiguous. Germline CDR1 SGHRS, CDR2 YFSETQ. With 0 bases removed from V and 1 base from J, the gap between germline ends came to 7 bases. This CDR3 has 14 residues. The CDR3 DNA sequence: TGCGCCAGCAGCTTGGCTGAGGGGAACACTGAAGCTTTCTTT. It is translated as CASSLAEGNTEAFF.

This chain links TRBV14 with TRBJ2-3; 9 bases are a match to TRBD2. The ends lost 5 bases at V and 4 bases at J; junction bases unmatched: 7. The germline V gene has CDR1 SGHDN and CDR2 FVKESK. This CDR3 has 15 residues. The CDR3 sequence: CASSVVAGDSDTQYF. CDR3 nucleotides: TGTGCCAGCAGCGTCGTAGCGGGAGATTCAGATACGCAGTATTTT.

This chain links TRBV1 with TRBJ2-1. TRBV1 is a documented pseudogene. CDR3 length equals 17 residues. The CDR3 reads CTSSPFFPGTSNNEQFF. In DNA form, the CDR3 reads TGCACCAGCAGCCCCTTCTTCCCCGGGACCTCGAACAATGAGCAGTTCTTC.

This clonotype was recorded many times. The J gene is TRBJ2-1, the V gene TRBV7-2, with 9 bases identical to TRBD1. Germline lookup yields CDR1 SGHTA and CDR2 FQGNSA. The V segment lost 7 bases and the J segment 4 bases; nucleotides outside the gene matches: 5. CDR3 length: 14 residues. CDR3 DNA: TGTGCCAGCACAACAGGGGGCAGGTACAATGAGCAGTTCTTC. Its protein is CASTTGGRYNEQFF. The whole variable domain, filled in from reference TRBV7-2 and TRBJ2-1, reads GAGVSQSPSNKVTEKGKDVELRCDPISGHTALYWYRQSLGQGLEFLIYFQGNSAPDKSGLPSDRFSAERTGGSVSTLTIQRTQQEDSAVYLCASTTGGRYNEQFFGPGTRLTVL.

This clonotype has more than one count but fewer than ten. The chain is built from TRBV20-1 and TRBJ2-1; 8 positions agree with TRBD2. Unmatched junction bases numbered 16, after V lost 6 bases and J lost 9 bases. The CDR3 is made up of 15 amino acids. CDR1 and CDR2 from the germline V gene are DFQATT and SNEGSKA (reference sequence). Here the CDR3 reads CSAPLGGRQVTEQFF. The DNA for the CDR3 is TGCAGTGCCCCCTTGGGCGGGAGGCAGGTTACTGAGCAGTTCTTC.

This clonotype has only a few counts. The genes are TRBV4-2 and TRBJ2-1; D is ambiguous. CDR1 is LGHNA, CDR2 YNFKEQ, per germline. The length of the CDR3 is 14 residues. The ends were cut back, 2 bases at V and 8 bases at J, with 13 bases in the middle. CDR3 coding DNA: TGTGCCAGCAGCCAACCTCTCGGCGGCCATGAGCAGTTCTTC. It yields the protein CASSQPLGGHEQFF.

The gene calls are TRBV4-3 and TRBJ2-7, with 9 nucleotides matching TRBD2. CDR1 is LGHNA and CDR2 is YSLEER in the germline V gene. V trimming: 5 bases; J trimming: 2 bases; junction bases outside the gene matches: 10. The CDR3 is made up of 16 amino acids. The DNA for the CDR3 is TGCGCCAGCAGCTACTCGACTAGCGGAGTCACCTACGAGCAGTACTTC. It specifies CASSYSTSGVTYEQYF.

This clonotype was counted only a few times. This chain links TRBV7-3 with TRBJ2-3; no clear D. This CDR3 spans 13 amino acids. With 2 bases removed from V and 4 bases from J, the gap between germline ends came to 7 bases. The V gene's germline CDR1 is SGHTA and CDR2 FQGTGA. CDR3 in DNA: TGTGCCAGCAGCTTAGTGGGGTCAGATACGCAGTATTTT. Encoded protein: CASSLVGSDTQYF.

The genes are TRBV29-1 and TRBJ2-1; D not resolved. CDR1 and CDR2 (germline): SQVTM, ANQGSEA. CDR3 size: 13 residues. Trimming removed 3 bases from V and 7 bases from J, with 13 bases in between. CDR3 loop: CSVEYKVRNEQFF. In DNA, the CDR3 is TGCAGCGTTGAGTATAAGGTCAGGAATGAGCAGTTCTTC.

This clonotype came up many times. The chain couples TRBV6-2 or TRBV6-3 to TRBJ1-4; TRBD1 agrees at 8 bases. Germline values: CDR1 MNHEY, CDR2 SVGEGT. Unmatched junction bases numbered 7, after V lost 8 bases and J lost 8 bases. This CDR3 contains 13 residues. CDR3 coding DNA: TGTGCCAGCGCAAGGACAGGGACAGAAAAACTGTTTTTT. This encodes CASARTGTEKLFF.

This clonotype was seen a few times. The chain combines TRBV6-2 or TRBV6-3 with TRBJ1-5; 9 nucleotides align to TRBD1. The CDR3 consists of 17 residues. V gave up 0 bases and J gave up 1 base; unmatched junction bases: 4. Germline CDR1 and CDR2: MNHEY and SVGEGT. CDR3 nucleotides: TGTGCCAGCAGTTACTCGGGACAGGGTTCGAGCAATCAGCCCCAGCATTTT. Translated: CASSYSGQGSSNQPQHF.

This sequence joins TRBV7-6 and TRBJ1-6; 8 nucleotides match TRBD1. Germline CDR1 SGHVS, CDR2 FNYEAQ. This CDR3 is built from 17 residues. The junction had 16 bases not matched to a gene; V was cut back by 2 bases and J by 13 bases. In nucleotides, the CDR3 is TGTGCCAGCAGCTTATCCCTCCGGACAGGGACAAAAGATCCCCTCCACTTT. This sequence encodes CASSLSLRTGTKDPLHF.

This clonotype came up many times. This chain links TRBV4-3 with TRBJ2-4; maybe TRBD1 (7 bases). This CDR3 has 15 residues. V lost 1 base and J 7 bases, leaving 14 bases between the germline ends. Germline values: CDR1 LGHNA, CDR2 YSLEER. CDR3 sequence: CASSQVGGGINIQYF. The CDR3, as DNA: TGCGCCAGCAGCCAAGTTGGAGGGGGCATCAACATTCAGTACTTC.

This clonotype was detected ten times or more. The chain employs TRBV6-1 and TRBJ1-4; 7 bases align to TRBD1. The CDR3 has 14 residues. Germline V gene lookup returns CDR1 MNHNS and CDR2 SASEGT. The V segment lost 7 bases and the J segment 8 bases; nucleotides outside the gene matches: 10. This chain's CDR3 is CASKRDRVLEKLFF. CDR3 DNA sequence: TGTGCCAGCAAGAGGGACAGAGTACTCGAAAAACTGTTTTTT.

The V and J genes are TRBV18 and TRBJ1-4, with D unclear. This CDR3 contains 13 residues. Germline lookup yields CDR1 KGHSH and CDR2 LQKENI. Between the trimmed V and J ends, which lost 2 bases and 8 bases, there was a span of 9 bases. The CDR3, as DNA: TGTGCCAGCTCACCAAGGGAATGGGAAAAACTGTTTTTT. The encoded protein is CASSPREWEKLFF.